The next 2 T cell receptor beta chains were all read from a single sample in a study. TCRdb re-called the RT-PCR reads with MiXCR, one entry per CDR3 protein. This table holds more than 600,000 distinct CDR3 sequences, 13% to 15% found once. The specimen was memory CD4+ T cells from blood. Receptor source: a female donor in good health, serving as a healthy control.

This clonotype was recorded a few times. The chain is built from TRBV30 and TRBJ2-3; D is possibly TRBD1 (6 bases). Germline V gene sequence: CDR1 GTSNPN, CDR2 SVGIG (reference sequence). The CDR3 contains 14 residues. Trimming pared 5 bases from V and 1 base from J, leaving 13 bases between. CDR3 DNA: TGTGCCTGGGAACTTAAGGGGGGCACAGATACGCAGTATTTT. Translated: CAWELKGGTDTQYF. Drawing the rest from reference TRBV30 and TRBJ2-3, the complete variable domain is SQTIHQWPATLVQPVGSPLSLECTVEGTSNPNLYWYRQAAGRGLQLLFYSVGIGQISSEVPQNLSASRPQDRQFILSSKKLLLSDSGFYLCAWELKGGTDTQYFGPGTRLTVL.

For this clonotype: This may be a read error: a much more frequent sequence differs by one nucleotide. The rearrangement uses TRBV6-6 and TRBJ1-1, with D tentatively TRBD1 (6 bases). The CDR3 contains 12 residues. The germline gives CDR1 MNHNY, CDR2 SVGAGI (reference sequence). V shed 4 bases and J shed 4 bases, with 7 bases lying between them. CDR3 DNA sequence: TGTGCCAGCAGTTCAGGGGCCACTGAAGCTTTCTTT. Translating gives CASSSGATEAFF.